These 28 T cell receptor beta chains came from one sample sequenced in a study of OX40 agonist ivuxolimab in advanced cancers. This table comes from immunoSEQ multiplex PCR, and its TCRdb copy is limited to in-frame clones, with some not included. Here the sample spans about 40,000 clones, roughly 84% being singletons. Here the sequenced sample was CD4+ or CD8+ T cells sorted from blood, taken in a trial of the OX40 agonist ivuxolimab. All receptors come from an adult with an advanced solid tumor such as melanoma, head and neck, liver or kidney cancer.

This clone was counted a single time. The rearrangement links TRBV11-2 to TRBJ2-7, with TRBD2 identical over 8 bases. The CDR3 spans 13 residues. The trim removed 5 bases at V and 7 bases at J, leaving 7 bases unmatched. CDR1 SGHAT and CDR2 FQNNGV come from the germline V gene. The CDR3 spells CASSPVSGGEQYF. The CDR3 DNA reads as TGTGCCAGCAGCCCTGTTTCGGGGGGGGAGCAGTACTTC.

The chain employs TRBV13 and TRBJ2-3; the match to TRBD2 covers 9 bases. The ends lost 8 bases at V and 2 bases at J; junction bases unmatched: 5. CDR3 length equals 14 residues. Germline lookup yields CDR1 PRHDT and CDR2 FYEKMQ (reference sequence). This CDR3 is CASQSSGVTDTQYF. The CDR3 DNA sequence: TGTGCCAGCCAGTCTAGCGGGGTCACAGATACGCAGTATTTT.

In DNA form, the CDR3 reads TGTGCCACCAGCAGATACCGGGACAGGGATCCACCCACAGATACGCAGTATTTT. This gives the protein CATSRYRDRDPPTDTQYF. This chain connects TRBV15 to TRBJ2-3; 9 bases are shared with TRBD1. Per germline, CDR1 LNHNV and CDR2 YYDKDF (reference sequence). The CDR3 consists of 18 residues. The V segment lost 2 bases and the J segment 2 bases; nucleotides outside the gene matches: 11.

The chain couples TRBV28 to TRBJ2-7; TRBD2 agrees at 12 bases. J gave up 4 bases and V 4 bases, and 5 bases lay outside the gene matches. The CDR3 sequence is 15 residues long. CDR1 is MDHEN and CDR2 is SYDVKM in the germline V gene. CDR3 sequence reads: CASSSGLAGGYEQYF. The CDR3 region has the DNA TGTGCCAGCAGTTCGGGACTAGCGGGCGGGTACGAGCAGTACTTC.

The CDR3 loop reads CASSRDREFSPLHF. CDR3 coding DNA: TGTGCCAGCAGTCGGGACAGGGAGTTTTCACCCCTCCACTTT. J is TRBJ1-6 and V is TRBV14; 9 bases fit TRBD1. The CDR3 is 14 residues long. Looked up from germline, CDR1 is SGHDN and CDR2 is FVKESK. J gave up 9 bases and V 6 bases, and 6 bases lay outside the gene matches.

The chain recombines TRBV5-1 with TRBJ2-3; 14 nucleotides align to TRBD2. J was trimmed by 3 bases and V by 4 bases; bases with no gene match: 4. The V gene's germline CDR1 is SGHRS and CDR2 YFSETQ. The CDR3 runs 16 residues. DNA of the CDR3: TGCGCCAGCAGCCAGACTAGCGGGAGGGGGACAGATACGCAGTATTTT. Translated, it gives CASSQTSGRGTDTQYF.

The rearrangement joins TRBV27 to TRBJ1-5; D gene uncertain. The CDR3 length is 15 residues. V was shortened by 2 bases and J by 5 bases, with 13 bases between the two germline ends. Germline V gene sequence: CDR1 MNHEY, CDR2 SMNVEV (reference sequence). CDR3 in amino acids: CASSLVAESHQPQHF. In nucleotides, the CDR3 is TGTGCCAGCAGTTTAGTTGCAGAATCACATCAGCCCCAGCATTTT.

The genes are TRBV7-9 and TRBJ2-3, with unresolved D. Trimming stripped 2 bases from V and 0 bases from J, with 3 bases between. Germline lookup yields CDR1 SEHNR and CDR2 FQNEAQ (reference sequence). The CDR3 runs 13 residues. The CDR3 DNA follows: TGTGCCAGCAGCTTAAAAAGCACAGATACGCAGTATTTT. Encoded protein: CASSLKSTDTQYF.

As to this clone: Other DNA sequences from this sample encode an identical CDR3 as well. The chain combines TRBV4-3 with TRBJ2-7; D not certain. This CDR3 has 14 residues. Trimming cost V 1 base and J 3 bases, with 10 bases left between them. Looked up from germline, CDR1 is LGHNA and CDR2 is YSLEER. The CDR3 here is CASSQVGPGYEQYF. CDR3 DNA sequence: TGCGCCAGCAGCCAAGTAGGACCCGGCTACGAGCAGTACTTC.

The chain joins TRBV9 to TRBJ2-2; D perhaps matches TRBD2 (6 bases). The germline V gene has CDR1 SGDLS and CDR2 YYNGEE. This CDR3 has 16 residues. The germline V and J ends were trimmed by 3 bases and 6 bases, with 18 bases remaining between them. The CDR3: CASSGSPEGRSGELFF. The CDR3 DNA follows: TGTGCCAGCAGCGGATCCCCAGAGGGGAGGTCCGGGGAGCTGTTTTTT.

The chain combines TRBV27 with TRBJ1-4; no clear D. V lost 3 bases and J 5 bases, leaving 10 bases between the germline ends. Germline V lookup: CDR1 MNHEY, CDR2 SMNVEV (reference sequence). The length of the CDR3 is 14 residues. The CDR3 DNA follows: TGTGCCAGCAGTTTTTGGCAAGGGAATGAAAAACTGTTTTTT. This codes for CASSFWQGNEKLFF.

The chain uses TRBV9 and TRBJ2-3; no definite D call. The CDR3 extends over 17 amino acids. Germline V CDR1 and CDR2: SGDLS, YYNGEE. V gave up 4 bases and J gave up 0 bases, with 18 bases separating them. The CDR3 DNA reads TGTGCCAGCAGCCCCCGGGTCTTTACTCTTAGCACAGATACGCAGTATTTT. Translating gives CASSPRVFTLSTDTQYF. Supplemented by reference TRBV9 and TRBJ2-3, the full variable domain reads DSGVTQTPKHLITATGQRVTLRCSPRSGDLSVYWYQQSLDQGLQFLIQYYNGEERAKGNILERFSAQQFPDLHSELNLSSLELGDSALYFCASSPRVFTLSTDTQYFGPGTRLTVL.

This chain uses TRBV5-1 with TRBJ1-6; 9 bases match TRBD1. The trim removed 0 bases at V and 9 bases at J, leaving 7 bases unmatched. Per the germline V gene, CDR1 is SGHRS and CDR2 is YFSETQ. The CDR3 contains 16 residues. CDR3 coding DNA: TGCGCCAGCAGCTTGGAACAGGGGGCTCATGGTTCACCCCTCCACTTT. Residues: CASSLEQGAHGSPLHF.

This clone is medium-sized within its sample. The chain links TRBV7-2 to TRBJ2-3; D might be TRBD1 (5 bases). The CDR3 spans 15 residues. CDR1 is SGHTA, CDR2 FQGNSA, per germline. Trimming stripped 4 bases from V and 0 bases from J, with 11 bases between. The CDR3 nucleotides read TGTGCCAGCAGCTACACTCCAGGGAGCACAGATACGCAGTATTTT. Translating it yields CASSYTPGSTDTQYF. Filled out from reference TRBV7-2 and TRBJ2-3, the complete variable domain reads GAGVSQSPSNKVTEKGKDVELRCDPISGHTALYWYRQSLGQGLEFLIYFQGNSAPDKSGLPSDRFSAERTGGSVSTLTIQRTQQEDSAVYLCASSYTPGSTDTQYFGPGTRLTVL.

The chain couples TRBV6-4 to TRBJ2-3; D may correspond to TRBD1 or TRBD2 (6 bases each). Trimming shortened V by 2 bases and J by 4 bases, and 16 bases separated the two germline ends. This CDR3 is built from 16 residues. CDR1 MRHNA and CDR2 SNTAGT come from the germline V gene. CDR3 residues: CASSDGGRDGADTQYF. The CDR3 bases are TGTGCCAGCAGTGACGGGGGGCGGGATGGAGCAGATACGCAGTATTTT.

CDR3 coding DNA: TGTGCCAGCAGCTTCGGGACAGGCTACGAGCAGTACTTC. This sequence encodes CASSFGTGYEQYF. The rearrangement links TRBV11-2 to TRBJ2-7, with 8 bases aligning to TRBD1. The germline V gene encodes CDR1 SGHAT and CDR2 FQNNGV. This CDR3 is built from 13 residues. Trimming took 3 bases from V and 3 from J; bases not matched to a gene: 1. Complete variable domain (other parts from reference TRBV11-2 and TRBJ2-7): EAGVAQSPRYKIIEKRQSVAFWCNPISGHATLYWYQQILGQGPKLLIQFQNNGVVDDSQLPKDRFSAERLKGVDSTLKIQPAKLEDSAVYLCASSFGTGYEQYFGPGTRLTVT.

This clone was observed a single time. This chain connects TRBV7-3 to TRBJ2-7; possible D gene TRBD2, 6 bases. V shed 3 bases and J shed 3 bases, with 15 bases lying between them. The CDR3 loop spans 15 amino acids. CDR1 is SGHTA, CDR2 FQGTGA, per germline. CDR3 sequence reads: CASSFGDSSFYEQYF. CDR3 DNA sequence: TGTGCCAGCAGCTTCGGGGACTCCTCCTTCTACGAGCAGTACTTC.

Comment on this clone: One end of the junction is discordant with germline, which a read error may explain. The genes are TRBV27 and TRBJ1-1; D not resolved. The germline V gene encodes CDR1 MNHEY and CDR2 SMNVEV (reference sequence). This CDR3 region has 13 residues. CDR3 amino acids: CARRQTRGTEAFF. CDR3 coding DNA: TGTGCCCGCAGACAAACCCGGGGCACTGAAGCTTTCTTT.

DNA for the CDR3: TGTGCCAGCAGTTCAACCTCGACGGGGAGGAACACTGAAGCTTTCTTT. The encoded protein is CASSSTSTGRNTEAFF. The chain combines TRBV27 with TRBJ1-1, with unresolved D. With 4 bases removed from V and 1 base from J, the gap between germline ends came to 16 bases. The CDR3 is 16 residues long. The germline V gene encodes CDR1 MNHEY and CDR2 SMNVEV (reference sequence).

CDR3 amino acids: CASSPISGTRETQYF. DNA for the CDR3: TGTGCCAGCAGTCCCATATCCGGGACTAGGGAGACCCAGTACTTC. The genes are TRBV27 and TRBJ2-5, with 8 bases fitting TRBD2. Per the germline V gene, CDR1 is MNHEY and CDR2 is SMNVEV (reference sequence). The CDR3 sequence is 15 residues long. The ends lost 5 bases at V and 5 bases at J; junction bases unmatched: 10.

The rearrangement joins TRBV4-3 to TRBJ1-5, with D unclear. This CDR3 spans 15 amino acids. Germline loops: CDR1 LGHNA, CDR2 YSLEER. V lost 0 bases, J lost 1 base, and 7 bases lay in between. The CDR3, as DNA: TGCGCCAGCAGCCAAGATTCGTGGAGCAATCAGCCCCAGCATTTT. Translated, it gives CASSQDSWSNQPQHF.

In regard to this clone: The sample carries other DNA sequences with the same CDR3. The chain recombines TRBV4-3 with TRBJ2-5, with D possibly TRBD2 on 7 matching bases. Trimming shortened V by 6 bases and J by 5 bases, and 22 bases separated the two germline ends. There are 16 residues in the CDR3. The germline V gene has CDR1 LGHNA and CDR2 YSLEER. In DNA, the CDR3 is TGCGCCAGCAGACAAACCCGCGGGGGCCTGGGGGAGACCCAGTACTTC. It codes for CASRQTRGGLGETQYF.

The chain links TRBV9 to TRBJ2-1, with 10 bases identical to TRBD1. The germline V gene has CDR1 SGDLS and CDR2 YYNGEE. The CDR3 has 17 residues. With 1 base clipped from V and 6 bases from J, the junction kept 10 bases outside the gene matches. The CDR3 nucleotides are TGTGCCAGCAGCGTATATGGGACAGGGGTTTCTCGCAATGAGCAGTTCTTC. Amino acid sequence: CASSVYGTGVSRNEQFF.

CDR3 region: CASAASGSGEQYF. The CDR3 DNA is TGTGCCAGCGCGGCTAGCGGGTCTGGCGAGCAGTACTTC. The chain is built from TRBV27 and TRBJ2-7; TRBD2 aligns across 8 bases. The V segment lost 8 bases and the J segment 6 bases; nucleotides outside the gene matches: 9. Per germline, CDR1 MNHEY and CDR2 SMNVEV (reference sequence). CDR3 length: 13 residues.

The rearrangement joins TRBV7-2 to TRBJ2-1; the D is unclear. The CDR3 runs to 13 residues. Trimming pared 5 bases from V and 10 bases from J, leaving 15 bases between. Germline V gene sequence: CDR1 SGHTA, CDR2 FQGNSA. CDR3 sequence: CASSPSLVWEQFF. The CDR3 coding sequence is TGTGCCAGCAGCCCCTCCCTAGTCTGGGAGCAGTTCTTC.

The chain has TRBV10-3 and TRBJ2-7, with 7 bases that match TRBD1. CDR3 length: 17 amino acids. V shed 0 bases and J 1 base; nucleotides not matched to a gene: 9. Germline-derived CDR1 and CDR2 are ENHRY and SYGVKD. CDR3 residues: CAISESSGTAISYEQYF. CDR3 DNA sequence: TGTGCCATCAGTGAGTCGTCTGGGACAGCTATATCCTACGAGCAGTACTTC.

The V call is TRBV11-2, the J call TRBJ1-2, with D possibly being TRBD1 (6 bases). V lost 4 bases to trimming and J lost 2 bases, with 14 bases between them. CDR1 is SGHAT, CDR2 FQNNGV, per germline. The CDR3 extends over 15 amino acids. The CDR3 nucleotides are TGTGCCAGCAGCTCCAGCGGGGGGCTCAACTATGGCTACACCTTC. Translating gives CASSSSGGLNYGYTF.

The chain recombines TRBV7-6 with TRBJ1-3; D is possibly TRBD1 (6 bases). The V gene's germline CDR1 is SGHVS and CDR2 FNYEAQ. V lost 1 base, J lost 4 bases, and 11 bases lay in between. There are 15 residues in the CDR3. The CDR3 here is CASSLVQGLGNTIYF. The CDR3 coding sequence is TGTGCCAGCAGCTTAGTACAGGGCCTCGGAAACACCATATATTTT.